The rows below give T cell receptor beta chains drawn from one sample of a study of blood T cell repertoires in COVID-19. The repertoire was sequenced with immunoSEQ multiplex PCR; TCRdb's copy has only in-frame clones and lacks some. Of a few hundred thousand clones detected, 80% to 90% appear once; the ten largest clones hold over 0.95%. Input material: PBMCs or T cells enriched from blood (not recorded which). Every receptor here comes from a man between 18 and 29 years old who had recovered from COVID-19. The CDR3 runs from the conserved cysteine through the conserved F or W. Each record gives: J gene, D gene, CDR3 length, V gene, clone size, CDR3 protein, CDR3 DNA. A D gene is named only where the DNA matches it firmly. Size tells how often a clone was seen (once, few, many) or the class of an expanded clone, and some rows leave it out.

j_gene: TRBJ1-5
d_gene: NA
len: 15
v_gene: TRBV7-8
abundance: NA
CDR3aa: CASSLLRSLDQPQHF
CDR3nt: TGTGCCAGCAGCTTACTGCGGTCATTAGATCAGCCCCAGCATTTT

j_gene: TRBJ1-5
d_gene: TRBD1
len: 13
v_gene: TRBV6-5
abundance: NA
CDR3aa: CASSTGEAQPQHF
CDR3nt: TGTGCCAGCAGTACAGGGGAGGCTCAGCCCCAGCATTTT

j_gene: TRBJ2-7
d_gene: NA
len: 15
v_gene: TRBV7-6
abundance: NA
CDR3aa: CASSLGRTLISEQYF
CDR3nt: TGTGCCAGCAGCTTAGGGAGGACCCTTATCTCCGAGCAGTACTTC

j_gene: TRBJ2-2
d_gene: TRBD1
len: 15
v_gene: TRBV5-1
abundance: NA
CDR3aa: CASSLERGPTGELFF
CDR3nt: TGCGCCAGCAGCTTGGAAAGGGGGCCCACCGGGGAGCTGTTTTTT

j_gene: TRBJ1-2
d_gene: TRBD1
len: 14
v_gene: TRBV3-1/TRBV3-2
abundance: NA
CDR3aa: CASSIQGAPYGYTF
CDR3nt: TGTGCCAGCAGCATCCAGGGGGCCCCCTATGGCTACACCTTC

j_gene: TRBJ1-1
d_gene: NA
len: 15
v_gene: TRBV18
abundance: few
CDR3aa: CASSPAGFAPDGAFF
CDR3nt: TGTGCCAGCTCGCCCGCCGGGTTTGCTCCCGACGGAGCTTTCTTT

j_gene: TRBJ1-1
d_gene: TRBD1
len: 14
v_gene: TRBV27
abundance: NA
CDR3aa: CASSPRQGATEAFF
CDR3nt: TGTGCCAGCAGTCCAAGACAGGGGGCGACTGAAGCTTTCTTT

j_gene: TRBJ1-1
d_gene: NA
len: 14
v_gene: TRBV11-2
abundance: NA
CDR3aa: CASRSVQGWTEAFF
CDR3nt: TGTGCCAGCAGATCAGTTCAGGGGTGGACTGAAGCTTTCTTT

j_gene: TRBJ2-7
d_gene: TRBD2
len: 12
v_gene: TRBV29-1
abundance: NA
CDR3aa: CSVLAGGGEQYF
CDR3nt: TGCAGCGTTCTAGCGGGAGGAGGCGAGCAGTACTTC

j_gene: TRBJ1-5
d_gene: NA
len: 16
v_gene: TRBV19
abundance: NA
CDR3aa: CASSIFPLGGNQPQHF
CDR3nt: TGTGCCAGTAGTATATTCCCATTAGGGGGCAATCAGCCCCAGCATTTT

j_gene: TRBJ1-5
d_gene: TRBD1
len: 16
v_gene: TRBV28
abundance: NA
CDR3aa: CASSHRFQGVSKPQHF
CDR3nt: TGTGCCAGCAGTCATCGATTTCAGGGGGTCTCCAAGCCCCAGCATTTT

j_gene: TRBJ1-1
d_gene: TRBD1
len: 13
v_gene: TRBV29-1
abundance: once
CDR3aa: CSVGDRRYTEAFF
CDR3nt: TGCAGCGTTGGGGACAGACGATACACTGAAGCTTTCTTT

j_gene: TRBJ2-2
d_gene: NA
len: 14
v_gene: TRBV5-4
abundance: NA
CDR3aa: CASSLSGYTGELFF
CDR3nt: TGTGCCAGCAGCTTGAGCGGCTACACCGGGGAGCTGTTTTTT

j_gene: TRBJ2-1
d_gene: TRBD2
len: 20
v_gene: TRBV23-1
abundance: NA
CDR3aa: CASSYTSVFTAGGCKHEQFF
CDR3nt: TGCGCCAGCAGTTATACTTCCGTTTTTACCGCGGGAGGTTGTAAGCATGAGCAGTTCTTC

j_gene: TRBJ1-2
d_gene: NA
len: 12
v_gene: TRBV6-2/TRBV6-3
abundance: NA
CDR3aa: CASSFGIYGYTF
CDR3nt: TGTGCCAGCAGTTTCGGGATCTATGGCTACACCTTC

j_gene: TRBJ1-2
d_gene: NA
len: 13
v_gene: TRBV12-3/TRBV12-4
abundance: NA
CDR3aa: CASSSSGIRGYTF
CDR3nt: TGTGCCAGCAGCTCCTCAGGGATAAGGGGCTACACCTTC

j_gene: TRBJ2-5
d_gene: TRBD2
len: 15
v_gene: TRBV9
abundance: NA
CDR3aa: CASSLSGGYQETQYF
CDR3nt: TGTGCCAGCAGCCTTTCGGGGGGGTACCAAGAGACCCAGTACTTC

j_gene: TRBJ1-6
d_gene: NA
len: 13
v_gene: TRBV30
abundance: NA
CDR3aa: CAWSRDFDSPLHF
CDR3nt: TGTGCCTGGAGTCGAGATTTTGATTCACCCCTCCACTTT

j_gene: TRBJ1-6
d_gene: TRBD1
len: 17
v_gene: TRBV5-1
abundance: NA
CDR3aa: CASSLFGDSSYNSPLHF
CDR3nt: TGCGCCAGCAGCTTGTTCGGGGACAGCTCCTATAATTCACCCCTCCACTTT

j_gene: TRBJ2-3
d_gene: TRBD2
len: 15
v_gene: TRBV20-1
abundance: NA
CDR3aa: CSASKVAGDQDTQYF
CDR3nt: TGCAGTGCTAGTAAGGTAGCGGGAGATCAAGATACGCAGTATTTT